This T cell receptor (beta chain) was found in a study of blood T cell repertoires in COVID-19. Study in general: The United States, Italy and Spain supplied acute and convalescent COVID-19 samples.

The CDR3 runs 15 residues. V dropped 0 bases and J dropped 3 bases, with 11 bases sitting between them. Germline values: CDR1 GTSNPN, CDR2 SVGIG (reference sequence). Using immunoSEQ multiplex PCR, the repertoire was profiled, and TCRdb retains in-frame clones only, with some absent. The sample has hundreds of thousands of clones, under 90% seen once. The receptor comes from a woman in her thirties with acute COVID-19. The source material was PBMCs or T cells enriched from blood (not recorded which). The chain joins TRBV30 to TRBJ2-2; no firm D call. The DNA for the CDR3 is TGTGCCTGGAGTGTGGTCACGAGATACACCGGGGAGCTGTTTTTT. Translating gives CAWSVVTRYTGELFF.